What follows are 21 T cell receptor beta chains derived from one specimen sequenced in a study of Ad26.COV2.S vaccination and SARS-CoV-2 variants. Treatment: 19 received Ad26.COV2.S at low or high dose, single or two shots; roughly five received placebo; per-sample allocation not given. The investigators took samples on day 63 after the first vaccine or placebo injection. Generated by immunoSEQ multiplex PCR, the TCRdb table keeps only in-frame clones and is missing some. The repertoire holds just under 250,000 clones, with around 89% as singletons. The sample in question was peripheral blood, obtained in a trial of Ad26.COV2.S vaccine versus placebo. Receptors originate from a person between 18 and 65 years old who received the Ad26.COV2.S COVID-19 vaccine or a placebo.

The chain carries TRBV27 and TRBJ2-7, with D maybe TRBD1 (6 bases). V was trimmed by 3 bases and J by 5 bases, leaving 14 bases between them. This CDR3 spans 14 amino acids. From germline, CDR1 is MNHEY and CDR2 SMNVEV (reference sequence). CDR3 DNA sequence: TGTGCCAGCAGTTTGTTAACCAGGGGCAACGAGCAGTACTTC. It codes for CASSLLTRGNEQYF.

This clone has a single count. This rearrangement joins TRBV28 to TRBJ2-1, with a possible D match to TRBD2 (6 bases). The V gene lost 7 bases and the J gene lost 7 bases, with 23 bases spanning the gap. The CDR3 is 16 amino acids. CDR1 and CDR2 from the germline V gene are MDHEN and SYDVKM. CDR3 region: CASTPVVSRDGNEQFF. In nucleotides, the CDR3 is TGTGCCAGCACCCCTGTAGTTTCGCGGGATGGGAATGAGCAGTTCTTC.

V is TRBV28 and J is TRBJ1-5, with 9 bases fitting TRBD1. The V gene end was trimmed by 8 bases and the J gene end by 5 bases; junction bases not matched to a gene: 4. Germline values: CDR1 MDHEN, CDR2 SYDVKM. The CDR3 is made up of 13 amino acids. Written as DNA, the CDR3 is TGTGCCAGCCTCCGGGACAGGGATCAGCCCCAGCATTTT. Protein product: CASLRDRDQPQHF.

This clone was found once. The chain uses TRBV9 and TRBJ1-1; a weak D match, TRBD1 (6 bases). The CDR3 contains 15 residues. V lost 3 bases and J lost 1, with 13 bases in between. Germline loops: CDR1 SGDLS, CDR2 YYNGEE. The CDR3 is CASSAIGGANTEAFF. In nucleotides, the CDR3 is TGTGCCAGCAGCGCCATTGGGGGGGCGAACACTGAAGCTTTCTTT.

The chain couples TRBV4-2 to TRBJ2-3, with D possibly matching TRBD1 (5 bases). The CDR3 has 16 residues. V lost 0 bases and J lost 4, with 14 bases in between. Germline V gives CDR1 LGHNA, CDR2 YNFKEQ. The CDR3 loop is CASSQDGSRVPDTQYF. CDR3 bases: TGTGCCAGCAGCCAAGATGGGTCCAGGGTCCCAGATACGCAGTATTTT.

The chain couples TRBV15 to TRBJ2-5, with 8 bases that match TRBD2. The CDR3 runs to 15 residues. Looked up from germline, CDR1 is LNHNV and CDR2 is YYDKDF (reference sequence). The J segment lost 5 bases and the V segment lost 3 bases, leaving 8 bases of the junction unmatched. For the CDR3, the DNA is TGTGCCACCAGCAGGAGCGGGAGTTCTGTTGAGACCCAGTACTTC. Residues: CATSRSGSSVETQYF. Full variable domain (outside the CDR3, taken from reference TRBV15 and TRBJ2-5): DAMVIQNPRYQVTQFGKPVTLSCSQTLNHNVMYWYQQKSSQAPKLLFHYYDKDFNNEADTPDNFQSRRPNTSFCFLDIRSPGLGDTAMYLCATSRSGSSVETQYFGPGTRLLVL.

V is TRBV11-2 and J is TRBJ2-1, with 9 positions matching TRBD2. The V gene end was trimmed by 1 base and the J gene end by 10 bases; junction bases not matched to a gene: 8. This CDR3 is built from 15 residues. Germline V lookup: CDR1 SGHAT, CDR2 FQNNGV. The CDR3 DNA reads TGTGCCAGCAGCTTAGTGGCGGGGGGGCGAGGGGAGCAGTTCTTC. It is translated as CASSLVAGGRGEQFF.

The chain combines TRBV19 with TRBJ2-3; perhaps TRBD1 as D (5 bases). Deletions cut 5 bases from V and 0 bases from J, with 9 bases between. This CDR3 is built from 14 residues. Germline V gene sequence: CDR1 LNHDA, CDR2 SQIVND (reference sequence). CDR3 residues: CASSVTGSTDTQYF. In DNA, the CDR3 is TGTGCCAGTAGTGTTACAGGTAGCACAGATACGCAGTATTTT.

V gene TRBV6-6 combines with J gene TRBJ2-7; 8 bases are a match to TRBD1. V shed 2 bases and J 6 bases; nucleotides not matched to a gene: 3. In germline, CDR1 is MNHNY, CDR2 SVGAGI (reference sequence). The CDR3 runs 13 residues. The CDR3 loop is CASSYAGGREQYF. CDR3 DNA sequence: TGTGCCAGCAGTTACGCAGGGGGCCGCGAGCAGTACTTC.

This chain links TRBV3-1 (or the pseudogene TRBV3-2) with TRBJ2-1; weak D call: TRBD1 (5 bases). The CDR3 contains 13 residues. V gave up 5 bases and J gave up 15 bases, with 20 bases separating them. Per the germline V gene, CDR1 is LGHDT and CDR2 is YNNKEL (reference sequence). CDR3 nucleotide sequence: TGTGCCAGCAGCGAAAGAGGAGCACAGGACGCGTTCTTC. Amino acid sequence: CASSERGAQDAFF.

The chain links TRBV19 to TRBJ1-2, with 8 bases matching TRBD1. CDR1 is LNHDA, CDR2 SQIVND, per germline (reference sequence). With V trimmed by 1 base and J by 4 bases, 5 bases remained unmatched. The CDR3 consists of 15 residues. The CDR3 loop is CASSIAGGPRYGYTF. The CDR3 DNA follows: TGTGCCAGTAGTATAGCAGGGGGCCCGCGCTATGGCTACACCTTC.

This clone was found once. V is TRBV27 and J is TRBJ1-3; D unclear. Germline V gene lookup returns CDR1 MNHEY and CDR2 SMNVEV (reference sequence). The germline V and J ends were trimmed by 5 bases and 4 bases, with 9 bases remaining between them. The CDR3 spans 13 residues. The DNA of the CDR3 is TGTGCCAGCAGTACCGTGGTAGGAAACACCATATATTTT. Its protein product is CASSTVVGNTIYF.

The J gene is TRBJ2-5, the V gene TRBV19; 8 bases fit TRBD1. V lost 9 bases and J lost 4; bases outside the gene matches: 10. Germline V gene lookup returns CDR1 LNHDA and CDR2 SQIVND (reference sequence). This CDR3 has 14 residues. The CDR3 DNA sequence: TGTGCCAGCTCCGGACAGGGATCTAGAGAGACCCAGTACTTC. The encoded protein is CASSGQGSRETQYF. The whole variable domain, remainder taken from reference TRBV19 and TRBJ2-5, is DGGITQSPKYLFRKEGQNVTLSCEQNLNHDAMYWYRQDPGQGLRLIYYSQIVNDFQKGDIAEGYSVSREKKESFPLTVTSAQKNPTAFYLCASSGQGSRETQYFGPGTRLLVL.

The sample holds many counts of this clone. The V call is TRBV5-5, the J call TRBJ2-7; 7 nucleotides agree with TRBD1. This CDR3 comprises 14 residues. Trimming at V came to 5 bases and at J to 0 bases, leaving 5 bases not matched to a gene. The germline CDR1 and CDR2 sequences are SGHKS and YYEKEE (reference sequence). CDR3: CASSDRVSSYEQYF. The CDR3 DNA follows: TGTGCCAGCAGTGACAGGGTCAGCTCCTACGAGCAGTACTTC.

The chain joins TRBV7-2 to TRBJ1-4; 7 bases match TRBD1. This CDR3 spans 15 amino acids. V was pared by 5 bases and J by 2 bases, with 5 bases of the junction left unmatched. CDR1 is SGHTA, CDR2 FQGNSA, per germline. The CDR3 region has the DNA TGTGCCAGCAGCGGAGGACAGGCTACTAATGAAAAACTGTTTTTT. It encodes CASSGGQATNEKLFF. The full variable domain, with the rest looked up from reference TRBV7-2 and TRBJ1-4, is GAGVSQSPSNKVTEKGKDVELRCDPISGHTALYWYRQSLGQGLEFLIYFQGNSAPDKSGLPSDRFSAERTGGSVSTLTIQRTQQEDSAVYLCASSGGQATNEKLFFGSGTQLSVL.

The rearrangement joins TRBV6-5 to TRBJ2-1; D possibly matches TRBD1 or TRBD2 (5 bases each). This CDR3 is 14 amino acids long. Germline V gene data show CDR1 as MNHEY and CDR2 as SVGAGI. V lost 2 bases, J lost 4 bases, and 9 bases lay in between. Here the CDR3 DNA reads TGTGCCAGCAGTTACGGGACCAGATACAATGAGCAGTTCTTC. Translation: CASSYGTRYNEQFF.

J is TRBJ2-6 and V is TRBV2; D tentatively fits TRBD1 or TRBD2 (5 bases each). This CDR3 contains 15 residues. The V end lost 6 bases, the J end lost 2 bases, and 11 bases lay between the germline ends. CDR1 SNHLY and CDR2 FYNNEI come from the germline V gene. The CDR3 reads CASRDLGAGANVLTF. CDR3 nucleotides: TGTGCCAGCAGGGACTTGGGGGCTGGGGCCAACGTCCTGACTTTC.

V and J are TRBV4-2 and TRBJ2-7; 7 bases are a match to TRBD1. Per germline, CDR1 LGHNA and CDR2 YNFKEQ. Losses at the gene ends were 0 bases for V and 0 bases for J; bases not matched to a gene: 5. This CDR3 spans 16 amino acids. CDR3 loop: CASSQDDGTASYEQYF. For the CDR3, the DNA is TGTGCCAGCAGCCAAGATGATGGGACAGCCTCCTACGAGCAGTACTTC.

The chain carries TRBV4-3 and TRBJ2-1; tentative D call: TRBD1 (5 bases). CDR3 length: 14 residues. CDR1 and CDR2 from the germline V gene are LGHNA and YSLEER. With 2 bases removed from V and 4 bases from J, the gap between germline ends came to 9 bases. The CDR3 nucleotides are TGCGCCAGCAGCCAATGGGGCAGATACAATGAGCAGTTCTTC. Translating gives CASSQWGRYNEQFF.

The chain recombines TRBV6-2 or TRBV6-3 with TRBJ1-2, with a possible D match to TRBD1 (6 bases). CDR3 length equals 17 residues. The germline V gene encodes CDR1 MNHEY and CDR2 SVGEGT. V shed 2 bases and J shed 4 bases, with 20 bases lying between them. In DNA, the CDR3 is TGTGCCAGCAGTTACCGAGGGGGGCCACAGGATATCTATGGCTACACCTTC. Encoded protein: CASSYRGGPQDIYGYTF.

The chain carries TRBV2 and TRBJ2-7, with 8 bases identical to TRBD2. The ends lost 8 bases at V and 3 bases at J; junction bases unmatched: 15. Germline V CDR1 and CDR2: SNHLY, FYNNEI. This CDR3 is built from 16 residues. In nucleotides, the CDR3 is TGTGCCAGCGTAGACTTAGAGACTAGCGCACACTACGAGCAGTACTTC. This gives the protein CASVDLETSAHYEQYF.